This T cell receptor beta chain originates from a study of T cell repertoires in cytomegalovirus infection. In the study overall: Peptides in the study included HLA-C-restricted and HLA-B-restricted CMV epitopes. Signatures in public TCR beta sequences pointed to both CMV infection and matching HLA type.

TCRdb analysed the reads with MiXCR anew, one entry per CDR3 protein. Of roughly 860,000 distinct CDR3 sequences in the sample, approximately 32% were seen once. General study findings and limits: The study found HLA-C-restricted CMV-specific TCR beta clonotypes dominating the ex vivo response. Cumulative public TCR beta family frequency identified CMV carriers with the relevant HLA.

The CDR3 extends over 14 amino acids. Germline CDR1 is MNHGY and CDR2 is SAAAGT. Trimming shortened V by 2 bases and J by 4 bases, and 8 bases separated the two germline ends. As concerns this clonotype: Its antigen is unidentified.

This clonotype originated in a human donor in good health (CMV status not recorded). Some clones in this sample may be carry-over from other donors' samples. The sample in question was cultured CD8+ T cells from PBMCs, obtained from culture after CMV antigen stimulation. V usage is TRBV6-8 and J usage is TRBJ1-4; D unresolved. The CDR3 here is CASSYRLSNEKLFF. The DNA of the CDR3 is TGTGCCAGCAGTTACCGGCTTAGTAATGAAAAACTGTTTTTT.